These 25 T cell receptor beta chains originate from one sample sequenced in a study of shared clonotypes between healthy human individuals. The table came from immunoSEQ multiplex PCR; TCRdb's copy has only in-frame clones and leaves some out. This table has 2 million to 2.5 million clones, approximately 90% appearing once. Sample: naive CD4+ T cells from PBMCs. Stated subset: CD45RA+ positively selected. These receptors were taken from a young man in good health. Some clones in this sample may be carry-over from other donors' samples.

This chain uses TRBV28 with TRBJ1-1, with D maybe TRBD1 (6 bases). Germline CDR1 is MDHEN and CDR2 is SYDVKM. The CDR3 length is 15 residues. V shed 0 bases and J shed 3 bases, with 11 bases lying between them. The CDR3 protein is CASSLWAGEDTEAFF. The CDR3 nucleotides are TGTGCCAGCAGTTTATGGGCAGGGGAGGACACTGAAGCTTTCTTT.

This chain links TRBV5-1 with TRBJ1-3; D uncertain. This CDR3 has 14 amino acids. From germline, CDR1 is SGHRS and CDR2 YFSETQ. V gave up 6 bases and J gave up 2 bases, with 12 bases separating them. CDR3 DNA: TGCGCCAGCAAGCCCTCAGTCCCTGGAAACACCATATATTTT. Protein: CASKPSVPGNTIYF.

For this clone: The sample contains more than one DNA sequence encoding this CDR3. CDR3 nucleotide sequence: TGTGCCAGCAGTTACTCAGGGAGCAATCAGCCCCAGCATTTT. Its translation: CASSYSGSNQPQHF. The chain uses TRBV6-6 and TRBJ1-5; D gene unclear. The CDR3 spans 14 residues. With 0 bases removed from V and 1 base from J, the gap between germline ends came to 4 bases. Germline loops: CDR1 MNHNY, CDR2 SVGAGI (reference sequence).

This sequence joins TRBV28 and TRBJ2-7; TRBD2 is a possible D gene (8 bases). CDR3 length: 20 amino acids. V was trimmed by 2 bases and J by 3 bases, leaving 29 bases between them. Germline-derived CDR1 and CDR2 are MDHEN and SYDVKM. The CDR3: CASSLGDKGASGWNSYEQYF. Here the CDR3 DNA reads TGTGCCAGCAGTTTAGGCGATAAGGGGGCTAGCGGGTGGAACAGCTACGAGCAGTACTTC.

This clone was counted a few times. In the same sample, other DNA sequences code for this CDR3. The rearrangement links TRBV30 to TRBJ1-5, with D possibly matching TRBD1 (6 bases). The CDR3 loop spans 13 amino acids. The V end lost 3 bases, the J end lost 5 bases, and 11 bases lay between the germline ends. The germline CDR1 and CDR2 sequences are GTSNPN and SVGIG (reference sequence). CDR3 coding DNA: TGTGCCTGGAGCGGCCAGGGGTATCAGCCCCAGCATTTT. This codes for CAWSGQGYQPQHF. Full variable domain (remainder filled in from reference TRBV30 and TRBJ1-5): SQTIHQWPATLVQPVGSPLSLECTVEGTSNPNLYWYRQAAGRGLQLLFYSVGIGQISSEVPQNLSASRPQDRQFILSSKKLLLSDSGFYLCAWSGQGYQPQHFGDGTRLSIL.

The rearrangement links TRBV18 to TRBJ2-2; D is undetermined. The CDR3 is 14 amino acids. The germline V and J ends were trimmed by 6 bases and 5 bases, with 13 bases remaining between them. Germline lookup yields CDR1 KGHSH and CDR2 LQKENI. In DNA, the CDR3 is TGTGCCAGCTCCCGTCGCCAAGTTACCGGGGAGCTGTTTTTT. Residues: CASSRRQVTGELFF.

The V and J genes are TRBV28 and TRBJ1-2; 8 bases are a match to TRBD1. There are 13 residues in the CDR3. Losses at the gene ends were 6 bases for V and 8 bases for J; bases not matched to a gene: 8. CDR1 and CDR2 (germline): MDHEN, SYDVKM. The CDR3, as DNA: TGTGCCAGCAGGGCTCAGGGGGCGGGGGGCTACACCTTC. Amino acid sequence: CASRAQGAGGYTF.

V is TRBV13 and J is TRBJ2-7; D possibly uses TRBD1 or TRBD2 (6 bases each). Trimming removed 2 bases from V and 4 bases from J, with 18 bases in between. Germline loops: CDR1 PRHDT, CDR2 FYEKMQ (reference sequence). This CDR3 region has 16 residues. DNA of the CDR3: TGTGCCAGCAGCTTAAGGGGGGCCAATGTTGGTTACGAGCAGTACTTC. Amino acid sequence: CASSLRGANVGYEQYF.

The chain couples TRBV28 to TRBJ1-5; D uncertain. CDR1 and CDR2 from the germline V gene are MDHEN and SYDVKM. V dropped 2 bases and J dropped 0 bases, with 17 bases sitting between them. The length of the CDR3 is 18 residues. The CDR3 region is CASSLGRFRDYSNQPQHF. CDR3 in DNA: TGTGCCAGCAGTTTAGGTCGTTTTAGAGATTATAGCAATCAGCCCCAGCATTTT.

The chain uses TRBV5-1 and TRBJ2-7; no clear D gene. The CDR3 totals 13 residues. Germline lookup yields CDR1 SGHRS and CDR2 YFSETQ. V lost 0 bases to trimming and J lost 5 bases, with 9 bases between them. CDR3 in DNA: TGCGCCAGCAGCTTGGACCTTCCTGACGAGCAGTACTTC. It is translated as CASSLDLPDEQYF.

The chain recombines TRBV5-5 with TRBJ2-1, with D unclear. This CDR3 has 17 residues. CDR1 SGHKS and CDR2 YYEKEE come from the germline V gene (reference sequence). The V end lost 1 base, the J end lost 8 bases, and 22 bases lay between the germline ends. Here the CDR3 DNA reads TGTGCCAGCAGCTTGCCGTCCTCCATAACAAGTGGGGATGAGCAGTTCTTC. This translates into CASSLPSSITSGDEQFF.

The J gene is TRBJ2-7, the V gene TRBV19; maybe TRBD2 (7 bases). This CDR3 is 14 amino acids long. Trimming cost V 6 bases and J 1 base, with 13 bases left between them. Germline lookup yields CDR1 LNHDA and CDR2 SQIVND (reference sequence). CDR3 protein: CASRTGRGSYEQYF. For the CDR3, the DNA is TGTGCCAGTAGAACAGGGAGGGGGTCCTACGAGCAGTACTTC.

The V gene is TRBV2, the J gene TRBJ2-2; TRBD1 matches at 10 bases. The CDR3 extends over 15 amino acids. J gave up 6 bases and V 6 bases, and 7 bases lay outside the gene matches. The germline CDR1 and CDR2 sequences are SNHLY and FYNNEI. CDR3 sequence (DNA): TGTGCCAGCAGGACCCTTGGACAGGGGGCCGGGGAGCTGTTTTTT. Encoded protein: CASRTLGQGAGELFF.

Note on this clone: Other DNA sequences in the same sample also yield this CDR3. The gene calls are TRBV7-2 and TRBJ2-5; D is perhaps TRBD1 (6 bases). Per the germline V gene, CDR1 is SGHTA and CDR2 is FQGNSA. V gave up 1 base and J gave up 5 bases, with 8 bases separating them. This CDR3 is built from 13 residues. CDR3 sequence reads: CASSLDRDETQYF. CDR3 in DNA: TGTGCCAGCAGCTTAGACAGGGATGAGACCCAGTACTTC.

This chain connects TRBV10-3 to TRBJ2-7, with D possibly matching TRBD2 (5 bases). Trimming stripped 5 bases from V and 6 bases from J, with 17 bases between. There are 14 residues in the CDR3. The germline V gene has CDR1 ENHRY and CDR2 SYGVKD. CDR3 coding DNA: TGTGCCATCAGTCCCGCCACCCTAGCCAGCGAGCAGTACTTC. This translates into CAISPATLASEQYF.

V and J are TRBV7-6 and TRBJ1-1; no definite D call. Germline V gene data show CDR1 as SGHVS and CDR2 as FNYEAQ. This CDR3 is 14 amino acids long. Trimming cost V 1 base and J 1 base, with 7 bases left between them. CDR3 coding DNA: TGTGCCAGCAGCTTAGGTGTTGAGAACACTGAAGCTTTCTTT. Its protein product is CASSLGVENTEAFF.

This clone showed up just a few times. The gene calls are TRBV27 and TRBJ1-5; a weak D match, TRBD1 (5 bases). This CDR3 spans 14 amino acids. CDR1 and CDR2 from the germline V gene are MNHEY and SMNVEV (reference sequence). Between the trimmed V and J ends, which lost 3 bases and 5 bases, there was a span of 11 bases. The CDR3 reads CASSFGGGDQPQHF. DNA of the CDR3: TGTGCCAGCAGTTTTGGAGGAGGGGATCAGCCCCAGCATTTT.

A word on this clone: This same CDR3 is encoded by further DNA sequences in the sample. The chain couples TRBV7-3 to TRBJ2-3; 9 bases match TRBD1. V was pared by 5 bases and J by 1 base, with 1 base of the junction left unmatched. This CDR3 contains 14 residues. The germline V gene has CDR1 SGHTA and CDR2 FQGTGA. Written as DNA, the CDR3 is TGTGCCAGCAGCAGGACAGGGGGCACAGATACGCAGTATTTT. Amino acid sequence: CASSRTGGTDTQYF.

The J gene is TRBJ2-2, the V gene TRBV30; 11 positions match TRBD2. CDR3 length: 15 amino acids. The germline gives CDR1 GTSNPN, CDR2 SVGIG (reference sequence). J was trimmed by 3 bases and V by 4 bases; bases with no gene match: 4. The CDR3 sequence: CAWILAGAHTGELFF. The CDR3 DNA reads TGTGCCTGGATACTAGCGGGAGCCCACACCGGGGAGCTGTTTTTT.

The J gene is TRBJ2-3, the V gene TRBV6-5; either TRBD1 or TRBD2 may fit D (5 bases each). CDR3 length: 13 amino acids. With 4 bases removed from V and 7 bases from J, the gap between germline ends came to 12 bases. CDR1 and CDR2 (germline): MNHEY, SVGAGI. CDR3 nucleotides: TGTGCCAGCAGTTGGGGACCCCTTAATACGCAGTATTTT. Encoded protein: CASSWGPLNTQYF.

This clone was seen a handful of times. This chain connects TRBV30 to TRBJ2-7; D call uncertain. Germline assignment: CDR1 GTSNPN and CDR2 SVGIG (reference sequence). Trimming cost V 2 bases and J 4 bases, with 6 bases left between them. This CDR3 spans 11 amino acids. The CDR3 sequence is CAWSLGYEQYF. CDR3 bases: TGTGCCTGGAGTTTGGGGTACGAGCAGTACTTC.

The genes are TRBV7-7 and TRBJ2-5; TRBD2 aligns across 15 bases. The J segment lost 5 bases and the V segment lost 1 base, leaving 8 bases of the junction unmatched. Germline CDR1 reads SSHAT; CDR2 reads FNYEAQ (reference sequence). The length of the CDR3 is 18 residues. The CDR3 bases are TGTGCCAGCAGCTTAGGAGGTGGACTAGCGGGAGGGCCGGAGACCCAGTACTTC. This gives the protein CASSLGGGLAGGPETQYF.

About this clone itself: This sample also contains other DNA sequences that code for the same CDR3. The chain employs TRBV5-1 and TRBJ1-5, with 7 positions matching TRBD1. The J segment lost 0 bases and the V segment lost 4 bases, leaving 4 bases of the junction unmatched. The CDR3 is 15 amino acids. CDR1 and CDR2 from the germline V gene are SGHRS and YFSETQ. The CDR3 loop is CASSLTGSSNQPQHF. The CDR3 coding sequence is TGCGCCAGCAGCCTGACAGGGAGTAGCAATCAGCCCCAGCATTTT.

Only one count was recorded for this clone. The rearrangement links TRBV29-1 to TRBJ2-5, with TRBD2 matching over 7 bases. CDR1 SQVTM and CDR2 ANQGSEA come from the germline V gene. The trim removed 3 bases at V and 5 bases at J, leaving 9 bases unmatched. The CDR3 length is 14 residues. CDR3 in amino acids: CSVETSRATETQYF. DNA for the CDR3: TGCAGCGTTGAGACTAGCCGAGCCACGGAGACCCAGTACTTC.

The chain employs TRBV5-1 and TRBJ2-7; no clear D gene. The V gene's germline CDR1 is SGHRS and CDR2 YFSETQ. The CDR3 is made up of 15 amino acids. V dropped 4 bases and J dropped 1 base, with 15 bases sitting between them. The CDR3 here is CASSQLPGSSYEQYF. CDR3 DNA sequence: TGCGCCAGCAGCCAGCTTCCGGGCAGTTCCTACGAGCAGTACTTC.